The rows below give T cell receptor beta chains drawn from one sample of a study of blood T cell repertoires in COVID-19. Some clones are missing from TCRdb's copy, which holds only in-frame ones; the method was immunoSEQ multiplex PCR. This table holds 200,000 to 250,000 clones, 85% to 90% found once. The sequenced sample was peripheral blood. The receptor set was obtained from a man in his late teens or twenties with active or convalescent COVID-19. Both conserved end residues are part of each CDR3. The D gene is left open where the match is weak. A row's size may be missing; if present it is once, few, many or a size class.

v_gene	d_gene	abundance	j_gene	CDR3aa	CDR3nt
TRBV10-1	.	.	TRBJ2-2	CASSGARMTGELFF	TGCGCCAGCAGTGGCGCTAGAATGACCGGGGAGCTGTTTTTT
TRBV11-2	.	.	TRBJ1-1	CASSFQQTGGFAFF	TGTGCCAGCAGCTTCCAACAGACGGGGGGTTTTGCTTTCTTT
TRBV11-2	.	.	TRBJ1-5	CASSQVPGGVSQPQHF	TGTGCCAGCAGCCAGGTCCCAGGCGGGGTCAGTCAGCCCCAGCATTTT
TRBV29-1	TRBD1	.	TRBJ1-1	CSVGLTGGTEAFF	TGCAGCGTTGGCCTGACAGGGGGCACTGAAGCTTTCTTT
TRBV5-8	.	.	TRBJ1-2	CASSQQVNYGYTF	TGTGCCAGCAGCCAACAGGTGAACTATGGCTACACCTTC
TRBV28	TRBD2	.	TRBJ2-3	CASSFSASGRDTDTQYF	TGTGCCAGCAGTTTTTCCGCGAGCGGGAGGGACACAGATACGCAGTATTTT
TRBV15	.	.	TRBJ2-1	CATLDRAGGLREQFF	TGTGCCACCTTAGACAGGGCGGGAGGATTGCGCGAGCAGTTCTTC
TRBV9	TRBD1	.	TRBJ1-4	CASSVDRGNEKLFF	TGTGCCAGCAGCGTAGACAGGGGAAATGAAAAACTGTTTTTT
TRBV29-1	.	.	TRBJ2-5	CSVESLHPGTQYF	TGCAGCGTTGAGTCCCTCCACCCCGGGACCCAGTACTTC
TRBV11-3	.	.	TRBJ2-1	CASSSGLNNEQFF	TGTGCCAGCAGCTCGGGACTCAACAATGAGCAGTTCTTC
TRBV7-9	.	few	TRBJ1-5	CASSTDMTQHF	TGTGCCAGCAGCACAGACATGACCCAGCATTTT
TRBV2	TRBD1	.	TRBJ1-2	CASGRTGQMNYGYTF	TGTGCCAGCGGAAGGACAGGCCAGATGAACTATGGCTACACCTTC
TRBV4-1	.	once	TRBJ2-1	CASSQESRDASSHNEQFF	TGCGCCAGCAGCCAAGAATCTCGTGATGCTAGCAGTCACAATGAGCAGTTCTTC
TRBV10-1	.	.	TRBJ1-4	CASSERGAREKLFF	TGCGCCAGCAGTGAGCGGGGGGCGCGAGAAAAACTGTTTTTT
TRBV10-3	TRBD2	.	TRBJ2-3	CAISESRGRRTSGPPASTDTQYF	TGTGCCATCAGTGAGTCGAGGGGGAGAAGGACTAGCGGGCCCCCCGCTAGCACAGATACGCAGTATTTT
TRBV6-5	TRBD2	.	TRBJ2-2	CASSYASGITGELFF	TGTGCCAGCAGTTACGCTAGCGGGATCACCGGGGAGCTGTTTTTT
TRBV2	TRBD2	.	TRBJ2-5	CAIARDYQETQYF	TGTGCCATAGCTCGGGACTATCAAGAGACCCAGTACTTC
TRBV5-1	TRBD2	.	TRBJ2-2	CASTGLAGVVTGELFF	TGCGCCAGCACGGGACTAGCGGGAGTGGTCACCGGGGAGCTGTTTTTT
TRBV4-3	TRBD2	.	TRBJ2-5	CASSQGLAGGPGETQYF	TGCGCCAGCAGCCAAGGACTAGCGGGAGGGCCAGGCGAGACCCAGTACTTC
TRBV18	TRBD2	.	TRBJ2-3	CASSPLSLAGGTDTQYF	TGTGCCAGCTCACCACTTTCACTAGCGGGAGGCACAGATACGCAGTATTTT
TRBV3-1/TRBV3-2	TRBD1	.	TRBJ1-1	CASSPGTGRATEAFF	TGTGCCAGCAGCCCCGGGACAGGGAGGGCCACTGAAGCTTTCTTT
TRBV27	.	.	TRBJ1-5	CASSPTSNQPQHF	TGTGCCAGCAGCCCTACGAGCAATCAGCCCCAGCATTTT
TRBV19	TRBD2	once	TRBJ2-7	CATPRTPRTSIYEQYF	TGTGCCACCCCCCGAACCCCCAGGACTAGCATCTACGAGCAGTACTTC
TRBV9	TRBD1	.	TRBJ1-3	CASSRRQGADTIYF	TGTGCCAGCAGCCGCCGACAGGGGGCAGACACCATATATTTT
TRBV7-3	TRBD2	.	TRBJ2-1	CASSQNLAGEGHEQFF	TGTGCCAGCAGCCAAAACTTAGCGGGAGAGGGCCATGAGCAGTTCTTC
TRBV21-1	.	.	TRBJ1-2	CASSKARSCGPLWNYGYTF	TGTGCCAGCAGCAAAGCCCGGAGTTGCGGGCCCCTTTGGAACTATGGCTACACCTTC
TRBV5-1	TRBD2	once	TRBJ2-5	CASREGSNRETQYF	TGCGCCAGCCGGGAGGGAAGTAACAGGGAGACCCAGTACTTC
TRBV30	TRBD2	.	TRBJ2-7	CASQAGRTYEQYF	TGTGCCTCCCAGGCCGGGAGGACCTACGAGCAGTACTTC
TRBV20-1	.	.	TRBJ1-1	CSASHFEAFF	TGCAGTGCTTCCCACTTTGAAGCTTTCTTT
TRBV5-1	.	.	TRBJ1-2	CASSLASGGSYGYTF	TGCGCCAGCAGCTTGGCCTCGGGTGGGAGCTATGGCTACACCTTC
TRBV6-5	.	.	TRBJ2-1	CASRSTGSSYNEQFF	TGTGCCAGCAGATCGACAGGCAGCTCCTACAATGAGCAGTTCTTC
TRBV7-9	.	.	TRBJ1-5	CASSPGGGSNQPQHF	TGTGCCAGCAGTCCCGGGGGAGGCAGCAATCAGCCCCAGCATTTT
TRBV14	.	.	TRBJ1-6	CASSPLIVNSPLHF	TGTGCCAGCAGCCCTTTAATCGTTAATTCACCCCTCCACTTT
TRBV12-3/TRBV12-4	.	.	TRBJ1-5	CASRRGNGQPQHF	TGTGCCAGCAGAAGGGGCAACGGTCAGCCCCAGCATTTT
TRBV4-2	TRBD1	.	TRBJ1-6	CASSQDPRGLSNSPLHF	TGTGCCAGCAGCCAAGACCCCAGGGGGCTGTCTAATTCACCCCTCCACTTT
TRBV27	TRBD1	.	TRBJ2-7	CASRPEGQGTYEQYF	TGTGCCAGCAGACCCGAGGGACAGGGGACCTACGAGCAGTACTTC
TRBV5-8	.	.	TRBJ1-3	CASSLQTIGNTIYF	TGTGCCAGCAGCTTACAGACAATAGGAAACACCATATATTTT
TRBV11-2	.	.	TRBJ1-1	CASSLEDRPMNTEAFF	TGTGCCAGCAGCTTAGAAGACAGACCAATGAACACTGAAGCTTTCTTT
TRBV5-1	.	.	TRBJ2-5	CASSSKDFLYF	TGCGCCAGCAGCTCCAAAGACTTCCTTTACTTC
TRBV28	.	once	TRBJ1-5	CASSFSQSNQPQHF	TGTGCCAGCAGTTTTTCCCAAAGCAATCAGCCCCAGCATTTT
TRBV11-3	TRBD1	.	TRBJ2-5	CASSGWTGDSETQYF	TGTGCCAGCAGCGGATGGACAGGGGACTCCGAGACCCAGTACTTC
TRBV11-2	.	once	TRBJ2-3	CASSPQGDTQYF	TGTGCCAGCAGCCCCCAGGGGGATACGCAGTATTTT
TRBV4-2	.	.	TRBJ1-6	CASSQNRENSPLHF	TGTGCCAGCAGCCAAAACAGGGAGAATTCACCCCTCCACTTT
TRBV2	.	.	TRBJ1-1	CASREIVGHEAFF	TGTGCCAGCAGAGAAATCGTCGGACATGAAGCTTTCTTT
TRBV5-1	.	.	TRBJ2-1	CASSGGGSNEQFF	TGCGCCAGCAGCGGGGGAGGTTCGAATGAGCAGTTCTTC
TRBV27	TRBD2	.	TRBJ2-1	CASSWGGNEQFF	TGTGCCAGCAGTTGGGGGGGCAATGAGCAGTTCTTC
TRBV6-5	.	.	TRBJ1-6	CASSYVDRDSPLHF	TGTGCCAGCAGTTACGTGGACAGAGATTCACCCCTCCACTTT
TRBV5-1	TRBD1	.	TRBJ1-3	CASSLGPATGGNTIYF	TGCGCCAGCAGCTTGGGGCCGGCGACAGGGGGAAACACCATATATTTT
TRBV10-1	.	.	TRBJ1-1	CASSEVASAEAFF	TGCGCCAGCAGTGAGGTTGCGTCCGCTGAAGCTTTCTTT
TRBV5-4	TRBD2	.	TRBJ2-1	CASSLATSGSVNEQFF	TGTGCCAGCAGCTTGGCGACTAGCGGGAGTGTCAATGAGCAGTTCTTC
TRBV19	.	once	TRBJ1-1	CATRGGSMNTEAFF	TGTGCCACCCGGGGGGGAAGTATGAACACTGAAGCTTTCTTT
TRBV5-1	.	.	TRBJ2-6	CASGGGSPRIVSGANVLTF	TGCGCCAGCGGGGGGGGCAGCCCTCGGATAGTCTCTGGGGCCAACGTCCTGACTTTC
TRBV15	TRBD2	.	TRBJ2-7	CATSIPTGLAGGYEQYF	TGTGCCACCAGCATCCCAACGGGGCTAGCGGGAGGCTACGAGCAGTACTTC
TRBV11-3	TRBD2	.	TRBJ2-1	CASSLYPPATSGVNEQFF	TGTGCCAGCAGCTTATACCCTCCCGCGACTAGCGGGGTAAATGAGCAGTTCTTC